Below are 21 T cell receptor beta chains sequenced from a single sample in a study of cytomegalovirus exposure and HLA in healthy donors. The PCR was carried out with 60 Vbeta primers and 13 Jbeta primers. Profiling relied on immunoSEQ multiplex PCR, and the TCRdb table lists in-frame clones only, not all of them. Of under 200,000 clones in the sample, roughly four fifths are singletons; the top ten hold around 3.6%. Material: PBMCs. The receptors come from a man in his forties or fifties in good health and CMV-seropositive.

The chain links TRBV27 to TRBJ1-1, with 9 bases aligning to TRBD1. Per the germline V gene, CDR1 is MNHEY and CDR2 is SMNVEV (reference sequence). The CDR3 extends over 17 amino acids. V lost 6 bases to trimming and J lost 5 bases; unmatched junction nucleotides: 16. The CDR3 nucleotides read TGTGCCAGCAGGACAGGCCCCGGGACAGGGCGGCGAACTGAAGCTTTCTTT. This gives the protein CASRTGPGTGRRTEAFF.

The chain carries TRBV11-1 and TRBJ2-5, with TRBD1 identical over 7 bases. CDR1 is SGHAT, CDR2 FQDESV, per germline (reference sequence). This CDR3 has 16 amino acids. Trimming at V came to 5 bases and at J to 2 bases, leaving 11 bases not matched to a gene. CDR3 DNA sequence: TGTGCCAGCAGCCCTCGACGGGACAGACAACAAGAGACCCAGTACTTC. Translation gives CASSPRRDRQQETQYF.

The chain couples TRBV10-1 to TRBJ2-7, with 7 nucleotides matching TRBD2. J gave up 3 bases and V 8 bases, and 22 bases lay outside the gene matches. This CDR3 region has 18 residues. Per germline, CDR1 WNHNN and CDR2 SYGVQD (reference sequence). This chain's CDR3 is CASGRGVEAIAPFYEQYF. CDR3 nucleotide sequence: TGCGCCAGCGGCCGGGGGGTGGAGGCTATCGCACCTTTCTACGAGCAGTACTTC.

The CDR3 protein is CASRTGGLDQPQHF. The CDR3 bases are TGTGCCAGCAGAACAGGGGGCTTAGATCAGCCCCAGCATTTT. This sequence joins TRBV6-1 and TRBJ1-5, with 9 bases matching TRBD1. The CDR3 extends over 14 amino acids. Per germline, CDR1 MNHNS and CDR2 SASEGT. With 6 bases clipped from V and 5 bases from J, the junction kept 5 bases outside the gene matches.

The chain employs TRBV6-6 and TRBJ2-1; no firm D call. Germline CDR1 is MNHNY and CDR2 is SVGAGI (reference sequence). V was shortened by 4 bases and J by 4 bases, with 17 bases between the two germline ends. This CDR3 has 16 residues. Written as DNA, the CDR3 is TGTGCCAGCAGTTCTCCGAGGCCGACTGGTTACAATGAGCAGTTCTTC. Its protein product is CASSSPRPTGYNEQFF.

The V and J genes are TRBV5-1 and TRBJ2-1; TRBD2 aligns across 7 bases. This CDR3 spans 15 amino acids. The V gene end was trimmed by 2 bases and the J gene end by 0 bases; junction bases not matched to a gene: 2. Germline CDR1 is SGHRS and CDR2 is YFSETQ. The CDR3 coding sequence is TGCGCCAGCAGCTTCGGACTAGACTCCTACAATGAGCAGTTCTTC. It encodes CASSFGLDSYNEQFF.

The V and J genes are TRBV7-9 and TRBJ2-3; 10 bases agree with TRBD1. CDR1 and CDR2 from the germline V gene are SEHNR and FQNEAQ (reference sequence). V lost 6 bases, J lost 6 bases, and 12 bases stayed unmatched. The CDR3 consists of 16 residues. The CDR3 DNA reads as TGTGCCAGCAGACCCAGGACAGGGGGGCGTCGGGATACGCAGTATTTT. This sequence encodes CASRPRTGGRRDTQYF.

The count of this clone is one. The chain joins TRBV6-1 to TRBJ1-1; 7 bases match TRBD1. Germline trimming cut 5 bases from V and 5 bases from J; bases unmatched to any gene: 5. This CDR3 has 13 amino acids. The germline gives CDR1 MNHNS, CDR2 SASEGT. CDR3 residues: CASSRQGETEAFF. Here the CDR3 DNA reads TGTGCCAGCAGTAGACAGGGAGAAACTGAAGCTTTCTTT.

The chain uses TRBV10-3 and TRBJ1-1, with a weak D call TRBD1 (6 bases). There are 16 residues in the CDR3. Germline lookup yields CDR1 ENHRY and CDR2 SYGVKD. V lost 3 bases and J lost 5, with 19 bases in between. For the CDR3, the DNA is TGTGCCATCAGTGAAGGGCAGGAGAGGGGGGGGACTGAAGCTTTCTTT. It translates to CAISEGQERGGTEAFF.

This clone was detected only a few times. This chain uses TRBV19 with TRBJ1-4; 7 nucleotides agree with TRBD1. The CDR3 is 15 amino acids. The trim removed 6 bases at V and 0 bases at J, leaving 4 bases unmatched. The germline CDR1 and CDR2 sequences are LNHDA and SQIVND (reference sequence). Written as DNA, the CDR3 is TGTGCCAGTAGCGGGACAGCTACAACTAATGAAAAACTGTTTTTT. Protein product: CASSGTATTNEKLFF.

V is TRBV7-9 and J is TRBJ2-5; 9 nucleotides line up with TRBD1. This CDR3 has 11 residues. The germline V gene encodes CDR1 SEHNR and CDR2 FQNEAQ (reference sequence). With V trimmed by 5 bases and J by 13 bases, 5 bases remained unmatched. The CDR3 here is CASSQGQGWYF. CDR3 in DNA: TGTGCCAGCAGCCAAGGACAGGGGTGGTACTTC.

V and J are TRBV13 and TRBJ2-2; maybe TRBD2 (6 bases). V lost 6 bases and J 5 bases, leaving 7 bases between the germline ends. Germline V gene sequence: CDR1 PRHDT, CDR2 FYEKMQ (reference sequence). The CDR3 sequence is 12 residues long. In DNA, the CDR3 is TGTGCCAGCAGGGAGGGGACCGGGGAGCTGTTTTTT. This codes for CASREGTGELFF.

The rearrangement uses TRBV5-1 and TRBJ2-5; D is possibly TRBD1 (6 bases). The V and J ends lost 3 bases and 5 bases respectively, with 11 bases between them. CDR3 length equals 13 residues. The germline gives CDR1 SGHRS, CDR2 YFSETQ. CDR3 sequence: CASSSGHVETQYF. Here the CDR3 DNA reads TGCGCCAGCAGCTCGGGACATGTGGAGACCCAGTACTTC.

The rearrangement links TRBV27 to TRBJ1-1; tentative D call: TRBD1 (5 bases). V lost 0 bases and J lost 3, with 17 bases in between. The germline V gene has CDR1 MNHEY and CDR2 SMNVEV (reference sequence). This CDR3 has 17 amino acids. The CDR3 region is CASSLSGGRRKDTEAFF. The DNA for the CDR3 is TGTGCCAGCAGTTTATCGGGGGGTCGCAGGAAGGACACTGAAGCTTTCTTT.

The CDR3 coding sequence is TGCAGCGTCATTGGGACAGAAGAGACCCAGTACTTC. It is translated as CSVIGTEETQYF. The chain recombines TRBV29-1 with TRBJ2-5; 7 nucleotides align to TRBD1. The CDR3 is 12 amino acids. The ends lost 6 bases at V and 3 bases at J; junction bases unmatched: 4. Germline values: CDR1 SQVTM, CDR2 ANQGSEA.

J is TRBJ2-5 and V is TRBV5-1; D ambiguous. The CDR3 contains 12 residues. With 0 bases removed from V and 5 bases from J, the gap between germline ends came to 5 bases. Germline V gene data show CDR1 as SGHRS and CDR2 as YFSETQ. This chain's CDR3 is CASSLATETQYF. In DNA, the CDR3 is TGCGCCAGCAGCTTGGCAACTGAGACCCAGTACTTC.

The chain has TRBV7-9 and TRBJ1-5; 7 bases line up with TRBD1. With 1 base clipped from V and 7 bases from J, the junction kept 13 bases outside the gene matches. CDR3 length: 17 amino acids. Germline lookup yields CDR1 SEHNR and CDR2 FQNEAQ (reference sequence). The CDR3 DNA follows: TGTGCCAGCAGCTTAGGGATAACAGGGGCCCTCCCCCAGCCCCAGCATTTT. This sequence encodes CASSLGITGALPQPQHF.

This clone was observed a few times. The rearrangement joins TRBV5-5 to TRBJ2-2; 8 bases line up with TRBD1. The V and J ends lost 7 bases and 6 bases, in that order; junction bases with no gene match: 8. The CDR3 contains 14 residues. Per germline, CDR1 SGHKS and CDR2 YYEKEE (reference sequence). The CDR3 reads CASGLLTGAGELFF. Here the CDR3 DNA reads TGTGCCAGCGGGCTTCTGACAGGGGCCGGGGAGCTGTTTTTT.

V is TRBV5-4 and J is TRBJ1-6, with a weak D call TRBD1 (5 bases). V lost 6 bases, J lost 11 bases, and 21 bases lay in between. This CDR3 is 15 amino acids long. Germline CDR1 is SGHNT and CDR2 is YYREEE (reference sequence). The CDR3 nucleotides read TGTGCCAGCACTCACGGCGGGGAGGGGCGAGCACCCCTCCACTTT. Its protein product is CASTHGGEGRAPLHF.

This clone came up once. The CDR3 spells CASSFPRVRERSTDTQYF. DNA for the CDR3: TGTGCCAGCAGTTTCCCAAGGGTACGGGAGAGGAGCACAGATACGCAGTATTTT. This chain connects TRBV28 to TRBJ2-3; D perhaps matches TRBD2 (6 bases). Trimming shortened V by 3 bases and J by 0 bases, and 19 bases separated the two germline ends. The V gene's germline CDR1 is MDHEN and CDR2 SYDVKM. CDR3 length equals 18 residues.

The chain carries TRBV6-5 and TRBJ1-3, with 7 positions matching TRBD1. Germline V CDR1 and CDR2: MNHEY, SVGAGI. The CDR3 runs 13 residues. Losses at the gene ends were 5 bases for V and 4 bases for J; bases not matched to a gene: 2. The CDR3 loop is CASSTTGGNTIYF. DNA for the CDR3: TGTGCCAGCAGTACGACAGGGGGAAACACCATATATTTT.